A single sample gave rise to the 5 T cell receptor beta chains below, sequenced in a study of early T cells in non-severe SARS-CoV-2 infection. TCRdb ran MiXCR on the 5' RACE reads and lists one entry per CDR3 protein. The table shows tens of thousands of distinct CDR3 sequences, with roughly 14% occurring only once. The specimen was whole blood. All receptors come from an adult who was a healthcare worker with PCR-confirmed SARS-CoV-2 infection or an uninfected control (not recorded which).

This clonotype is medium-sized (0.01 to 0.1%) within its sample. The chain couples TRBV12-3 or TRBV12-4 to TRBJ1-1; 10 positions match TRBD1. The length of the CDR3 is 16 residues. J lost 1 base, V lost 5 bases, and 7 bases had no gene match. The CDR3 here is CASSPGQGEGNTEAFF. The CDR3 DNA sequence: TGTGCCAGCAGTCCTGGACAGGGGGAGGGGAACACTGAAGCTTTCTTT.

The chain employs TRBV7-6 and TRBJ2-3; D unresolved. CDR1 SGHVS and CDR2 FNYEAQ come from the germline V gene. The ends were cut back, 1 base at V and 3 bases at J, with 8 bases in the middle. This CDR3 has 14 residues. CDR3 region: CASSLGFYTDTQYF. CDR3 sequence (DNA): TGTGCCAGCAGCTTAGGTTTTTATACAGATACGCAGTATTTT.

CDR3 protein: CSVIWQGVGQPQHF. In DNA, the CDR3 is TGCAGCGTTATCTGGCAGGGAGTAGGCCAGCCCCAGCATTTT. The gene calls are TRBV29-1 and TRBJ1-5; maybe TRBD1 (5 bases). V was shortened by 5 bases and J by 7 bases, with 18 bases between the two germline ends. CDR1 is SQVTM, CDR2 ANQGSEA, per germline. There are 14 residues in the CDR3.

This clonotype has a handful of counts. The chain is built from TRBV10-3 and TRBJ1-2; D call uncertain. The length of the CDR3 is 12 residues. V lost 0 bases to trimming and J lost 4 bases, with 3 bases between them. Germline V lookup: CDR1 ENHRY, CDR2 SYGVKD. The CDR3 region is CAISESRYGYTF. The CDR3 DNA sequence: TGTGCCATCAGTGAGTCGCGCTATGGCTACACCTTC.

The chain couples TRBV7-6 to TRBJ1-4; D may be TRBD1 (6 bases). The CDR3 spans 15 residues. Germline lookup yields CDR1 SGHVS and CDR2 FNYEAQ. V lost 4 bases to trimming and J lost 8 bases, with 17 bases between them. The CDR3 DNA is TGTGCCAGCAGCTGGGACACAGGAACGGGCGAAAAACTGTTTTTT. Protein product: CASSWDTGTGEKLFF.